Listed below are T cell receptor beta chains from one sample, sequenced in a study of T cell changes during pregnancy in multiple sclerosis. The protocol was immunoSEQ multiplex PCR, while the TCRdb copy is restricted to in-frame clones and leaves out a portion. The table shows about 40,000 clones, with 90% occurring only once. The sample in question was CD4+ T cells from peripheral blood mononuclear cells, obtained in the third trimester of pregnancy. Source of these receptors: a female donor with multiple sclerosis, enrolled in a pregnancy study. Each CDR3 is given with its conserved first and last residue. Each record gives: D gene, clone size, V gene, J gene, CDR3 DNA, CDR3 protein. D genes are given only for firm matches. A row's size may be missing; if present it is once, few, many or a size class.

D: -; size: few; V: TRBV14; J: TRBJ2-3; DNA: TGTGCCAGCAGCCAACAGGGGTGGGATACGCAGTATTTT; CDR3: CASSQQGWDTQYF
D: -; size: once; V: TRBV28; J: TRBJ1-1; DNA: TGTGCCAGCAGCGTTTTGAACACTGAAGCTTTCTTT; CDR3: CASSVLNTEAFF
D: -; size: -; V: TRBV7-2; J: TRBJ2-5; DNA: TGTGCCAGCAGCTTAGGACACAAAGAGACCCAGTACTTC; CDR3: CASSLGHKETQYF
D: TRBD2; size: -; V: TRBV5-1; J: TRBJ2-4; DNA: TGCGCCAGCAGCTCCCTCCCTAGCGGTCGAAACATTCAGTACTTC; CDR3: CASSSLPSGRNIQYF
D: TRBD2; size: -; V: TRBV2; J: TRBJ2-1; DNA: TGTGCCAGCAGTAGAAGAGGGGGACTAGCGGGAGTTGAGCAGTTCTTC; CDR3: CASSRRGGLAGVEQFF
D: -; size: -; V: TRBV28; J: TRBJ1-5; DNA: TGTGCCAGCAGCCCCACCAGGGGTCTTTCTAGCAATCAGCCCCAGCATTTT; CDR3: CASSPTRGLSSNQPQHF
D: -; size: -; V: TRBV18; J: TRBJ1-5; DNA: TGTGCCAGCTCCCCCCGGCGGGCGAGCAATCAGCCCCAGCATTTT; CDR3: CASSPRRASNQPQHF
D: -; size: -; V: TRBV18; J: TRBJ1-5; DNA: TGTGCCAGCTCAAGACTCAGAAGCAATCAGCCCCAGCATTTT; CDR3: CASSRLRSNQPQHF
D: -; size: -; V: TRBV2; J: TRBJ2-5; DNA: TGTGCCAGCAGTGAATTGTGGGGACTTGGGGAGACCCAGTACTTC; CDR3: CASSELWGLGETQYF
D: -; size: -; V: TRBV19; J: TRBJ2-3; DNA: TGTGCCAGTAGGGAACAGGGATTTGCAGATACGCAGTATTTT; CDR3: CASREQGFADTQYF
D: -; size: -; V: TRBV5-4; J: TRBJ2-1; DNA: TGTGCCAGCAGCTTGGGGGCTCACGGGGGTTGGAATGAGCAGTTCTTC; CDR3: CASSLGAHGGWNEQFF
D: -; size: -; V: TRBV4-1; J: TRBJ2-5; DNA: TGCGCCAGCAGCCAAGATTTGGGTCTCCGAGGGACCCAGTACTTC; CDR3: CASSQDLGLRGTQYF
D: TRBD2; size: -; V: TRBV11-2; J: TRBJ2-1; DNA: TGTGCCAGCAGCTTATGGACTAGCGGGAACAATGAGCAGTTCTTC; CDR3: CASSLWTSGNNEQFF
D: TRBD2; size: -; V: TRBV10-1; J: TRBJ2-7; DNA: TGCGCCAGCCAAGGAACCGTCGGGACTAGCGGGCCCGGCGGGTGTTACGAGCAGTACTTC; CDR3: CASQGTVGTSGPGGCYEQYF
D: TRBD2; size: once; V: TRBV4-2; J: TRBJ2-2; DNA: TGTGCCAGCAGCCAAGTGGGAGGGGCCAGGACCGGGGAGCTGTTTTTT; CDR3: CASSQVGGARTGELFF
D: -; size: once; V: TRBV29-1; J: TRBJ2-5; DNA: TGCAGCGTGCGGCCCCAAGAGACCCAGTACTTC; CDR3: CSVRPQETQYF
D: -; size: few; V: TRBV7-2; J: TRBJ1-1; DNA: TGTGCCAGCAGCCCACAGGGAATTGGGCTACCACGAATGAACACTGAAGCTTTCTTT; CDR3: CASSPQGIGLPRMNTEAFF
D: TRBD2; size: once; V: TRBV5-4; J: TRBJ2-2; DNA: TGTGCCAGCAGTCCCCGGGGGGACGGGGAGCTGTTTTTT; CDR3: CASSPRGDGELFF
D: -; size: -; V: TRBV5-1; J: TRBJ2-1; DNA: TGCGCCAGCACAACGACCACTAGCTCCACGGGAAGCGAGCAGTTCTTC; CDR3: CASTTTTSSTGSEQFF
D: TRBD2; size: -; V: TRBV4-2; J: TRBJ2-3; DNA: TGTGCCAGCAGCCCCGGGGAGGGCCTTAACACAGATACGCAGTATTTT; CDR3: CASSPGEGLNTDTQYF
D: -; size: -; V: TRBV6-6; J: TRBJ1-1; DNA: TGTGCCAGCAGTTTGGGAGTAGCTGAAGCTTTCTTT; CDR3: CASSLGVAEAFF
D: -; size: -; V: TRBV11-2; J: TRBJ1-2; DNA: TGTGCCAGCAGCTTTTTAGGGGTAAATGGCTACACCTTC; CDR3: CASSFLGVNGYTF
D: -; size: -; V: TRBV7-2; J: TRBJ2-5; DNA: TGTGCCAGCAGCTTAGATCGGGGTGAGACCCAGTACTTC; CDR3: CASSLDRGETQYF
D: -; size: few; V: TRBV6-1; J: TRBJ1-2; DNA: TGTGCCAGCAGTGAACCAGGGGTTTATGGCTACACCTTC; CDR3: CASSEPGVYGYTF
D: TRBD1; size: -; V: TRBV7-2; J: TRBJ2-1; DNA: TGTGCCAGCAGAAAGGGGGCCACCAATGAGCAGTTCTTC; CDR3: CASRKGATNEQFF
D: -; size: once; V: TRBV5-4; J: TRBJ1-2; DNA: TGTGCCAGCAGCTGGGGGAGGCAGGGAAATGGCTACACCTTC; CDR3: CASSWGRQGNGYTF
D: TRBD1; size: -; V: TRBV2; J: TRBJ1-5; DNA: TGTGCCAGCAGTGAACTAGGGGGCGTGAGCAATCAGCCCCAGCATTTT; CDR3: CASSELGGVSNQPQHF
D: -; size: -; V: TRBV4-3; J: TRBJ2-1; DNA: TGCGCCAGCAGCCCCCTCGCAGTATTGAATGAGCAGTTCTTC; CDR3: CASSPLAVLNEQFF
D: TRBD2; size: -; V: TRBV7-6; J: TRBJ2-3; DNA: TGTGCCAGCAGCTCAGGCGGGAGAATAGATACGCAGTATTTT; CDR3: CASSSGGRIDTQYF
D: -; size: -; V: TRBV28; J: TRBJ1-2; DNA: TGTGCCAGCACCATGAATCGGGGCTATGGCTACACCTTC; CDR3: CASTMNRGYGYTF
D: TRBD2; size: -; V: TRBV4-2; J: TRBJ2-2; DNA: TGTGCCAGCAGCCCGAGGGGACTAGCGGGCGCCGGGGAGCTGTTTTTT; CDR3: CASSPRGLAGAGELFF
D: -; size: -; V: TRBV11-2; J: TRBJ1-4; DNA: TGTGCCAGCAGCCGCGCGGCGGGCAGGAATGAAAAACTGTTTTTT; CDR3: CASSRAAGRNEKLFF
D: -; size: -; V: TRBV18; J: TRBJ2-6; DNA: TGTGCCAGCTCACGTGGCCGGGCTAGCGCTGGCTCTGGGGCCAACGTCCTGACTTTC; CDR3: CASSRGRASAGSGANVLTF